This is a list of T cell receptor beta chains from one sample in a study of cytomegalovirus exposure and HLA in healthy donors. Profiled with immunoSEQ multiplex PCR; TCRdb holds only in-frame clones, not every one. The repertoire holds about 200,000 clones, with about 72% as singletons. Sequencing input: PBMCs. The receptors were gathered from a male donor in good health and CMV-seronegative. CDR3s include the opening cysteine and the closing phenylalanine or tryptophan. A D gene is named only where the DNA matches it firmly. Part of the rows lack a size; the others show once, few, many or a class for expanded clones.

D gene	V gene	clone size	J gene	CDR3 protein	CDR3 DNA
TRBD2	TRBV10-3	-	TRBJ2-7	CAISESSGSNYEQYF	TGTGCCATCAGTGAGTCTAGCGGGAGTAACTACGAGCAGTACTTC
TRBD1	TRBV6-1	few	TRBJ1-2	CASSRGQIYGYTF	TGTGCCAGCAGTAGGGGACAGATCTATGGCTACACCTTC
TRBD1	TRBV9	-	TRBJ1-4	CASSPSLSGGLEKLFF	TGTGCCAGCAGCCCCTCACTATCAGGGGGGCTTGAAAAACTGTTTTTT
TRBD2	TRBV18	-	TRBJ2-2	CASSPRSGRNTGELFF	TGTGCCAGCTCACCCAGAAGCGGGAGGAACACCGGGGAGCTGTTTTTT
-	TRBV13	-	TRBJ2-1	CASSSGTFAYNEQFF	TGTGCCAGCAGCTCAGGGACATTCGCCTACAATGAGCAGTTCTTC
-	TRBV5-1	-	TRBJ2-3	CASSPYGRADTQYF	TGCGCCAGCAGCCCCTATGGCAGGGCAGATACGCAGTATTTT
TRBD1	TRBV5-6	once	TRBJ1-1	CASSTFAGGSRVNTEAFF	TGTGCCAGCAGTACCTTCGCAGGGGGTTCAAGAGTGAACACCGAAGCTTTCTTT
TRBD1	TRBV27	-	TRBJ2-7	CASSPTWDSNSYEQYF	TGTGCCAGCAGCCCCACGTGGGACAGCAACTCCTACGAGCAGTACTTC
TRBD2	TRBV5-1	-	TRBJ2-7	CASKLAGVHEQYF	TGCGCCAGCAAGCTAGCGGGAGTTCACGAGCAGTACTTC
TRBD1	TRBV19	-	TRBJ1-2	CASSIPGTGNYGYTF	TGTGCCAGTAGTATTCCCGGGACAGGAAACTATGGCTACACCTTC
-	TRBV28	-	TRBJ1-5	CASRGGRTINSNQPQHF	TGTGCCAGCAGGGGAGGCCGAACGATTAATAGCAATCAGCCCCAGCATTTT
-	TRBV25-1	-	TRBJ1-2	CASSEPRVPYGYTF	TGTGCCAGCAGTGAACCTCGGGTCCCGTATGGCTACACCTTC